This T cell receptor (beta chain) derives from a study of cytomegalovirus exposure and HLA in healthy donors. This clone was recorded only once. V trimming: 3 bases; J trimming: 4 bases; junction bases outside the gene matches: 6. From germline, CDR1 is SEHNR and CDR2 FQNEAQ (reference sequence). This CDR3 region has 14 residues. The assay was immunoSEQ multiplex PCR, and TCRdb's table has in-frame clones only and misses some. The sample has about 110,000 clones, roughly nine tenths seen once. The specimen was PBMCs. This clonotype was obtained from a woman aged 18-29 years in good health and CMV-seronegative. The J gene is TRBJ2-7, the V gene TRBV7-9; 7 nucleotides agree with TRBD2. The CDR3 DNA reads TGTGCCAGCAGCTTTGAGGGTAGCGGGTACGAGCAGTACTTC. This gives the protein CASSFEGSGYEQYF.